Each of the 27 T cell receptor beta chains below was sequenced from the same sample in a study of blood T cell repertoires in COVID-19. Produced via immunoSEQ multiplex PCR; TCRdb's table is partial and in-frame only. The sample yields about 240,000 clones, around 83% seen once. Input material: peripheral blood. The source is a man between 25 and 39 years old who had recovered from COVID-19.

This clone was seen a single time. This chain links TRBV18 with TRBJ2-3, with 11 bases lining up with TRBD1. The CDR3 spans 18 residues. Per the germline V gene, CDR1 is KGHSH and CDR2 is LQKENI. V was pared by 3 bases and J by 2 bases, with 10 bases of the junction left unmatched. CDR3 DNA sequence: TGTGCCAGCTCACCGCGGACAGGGGGCGGATTAGACACAGATACGCAGTATTTT. Its translation is CASSPRTGGGLDTDTQYF.

The chain employs TRBV2 and TRBJ1-2; 8 bases map to TRBD1. CDR1 SNHLY and CDR2 FYNNEI come from the germline V gene. This CDR3 is 13 amino acids long. With 6 bases clipped from V and 7 bases from J, the junction kept 7 bases outside the gene matches. CDR3 sequence: CASRVGQGGGYTF. The CDR3 region has the DNA TGTGCCAGCAGAGTCGGACAGGGTGGTGGCTACACCTTC.

For the CDR3, the DNA is TGTGCCAGCAGCTTGGCCTCAGGGCACGAGCAGTACGTC. Protein sequence: CASSLASGHEQYV. The chain combines TRBV7-9 with TRBJ2-7; a possible D gene is TRBD1 (5 bases). Looked up from germline, CDR1 is SEHNR and CDR2 is FQNEAQ (reference sequence). The CDR3 consists of 13 residues. Trimming removed 3 bases from V and 5 bases from J, with 11 bases in between.

The chain has TRBV5-1 and TRBJ2-5, with 9 bases fitting TRBD1. Per germline, CDR1 SGHRS and CDR2 YFSETQ. V gave up 5 bases and J gave up 4 bases; unmatched junction bases: 9. This CDR3 has 15 amino acids. CDR3 in amino acids: CASRGITGGSETQYF. CDR3 nucleotide sequence: TGCGCCAGCAGGGGGATCACAGGGGGCTCAGAGACCCAGTACTTC.

The chain joins TRBV18 to TRBJ2-3; 9 bases map to TRBD2. Looked up from germline, CDR1 is KGHSH and CDR2 is LQKENI. CDR3 length: 15 residues. V dropped 0 bases and J dropped 4; count of bases not matched to a gene: 2. This CDR3 is CASSPPLAGADTQYF. The CDR3 nucleotides read TGTGCCAGCTCACCACCTTTAGCGGGGGCAGATACGCAGTATTTT. The full variable domain, completed using reference TRBV18 and TRBJ2-3, is NAGVMQNPRHLVRRRGQEARLRCSPMKGHSHVYWYRQLPEEGLKFMVYLQKENIIDESGMPKERFSAEFPKEGPSILRIQQVVRGDSAAYFCASSPPLAGADTQYFGPGTRLTVL.

The V gene is TRBV9, the J gene TRBJ2-3; 9 bases line up with TRBD2. The germline gives CDR1 SGDLS, CDR2 YYNGEE. This CDR3 has 16 amino acids. V dropped 4 bases and J dropped 0; count of bases not matched to a gene: 6. The CDR3 coding sequence is TGTGCCAGCAGCCCCGCGGGAGGGCGTAGCACAGATACGCAGTATTTT. Its protein product is CASSPAGGRSTDTQYF.

V is TRBV7-9 and J is TRBJ2-5; 10 positions agree with TRBD1. The CDR3 totals 16 residues. V lost 5 bases, J lost 4 bases, and 10 bases stayed unmatched. Germline CDR1 reads SEHNR; CDR2 reads FQNEAQ (reference sequence). Here the CDR3 DNA reads TGTGCCAGCAGCGGAATCCTGGACAGGGGGGGAGAGACCCAGTACTTC. Translated, it gives CASSGILDRGGETQYF.

This chain connects TRBV12-3 or TRBV12-4 to TRBJ1-1; no clear D. The CDR3 loop spans 11 amino acids. V was trimmed by 3 bases and J by 8 bases, leaving 7 bases between them. CDR3 sequence: CASSFGPEAFF. The CDR3 nucleotides read TGTGCCAGCAGTTTCGGTCCGGAAGCTTTCTTT.

J is TRBJ1-2 and V is TRBV6-6, with a tentative D call TRBD1 (5 bases). The length of the CDR3 is 14 residues. Trimming pared 6 bases from V and 4 bases from J, leaving 15 bases between. The V gene's germline CDR1 is MNHNY and CDR2 SVGAGI (reference sequence). The CDR3 nucleotides are TGTGCCAGCAGAACGGAGGGGCTGGGCTATGGCTACACCTTC. Translating it yields CASRTEGLGYGYTF.

The sample holds one count of this clone. The chain carries TRBV3-1 (or the pseudogene TRBV3-2) and TRBJ1-5; weak D call: TRBD1 (5 bases). CDR3 size: 15 residues. The germline V and J ends were trimmed by 0 bases and 1 base, with 7 bases remaining between them. CDR1 is LGHDT and CDR2 is YNNKEL in the germline V gene (reference sequence). Written as DNA, the CDR3 is TGTGCCAGCAGCCAAGATCACAGGAGCAATCAGCCCCAGCATTTT. Amino acid sequence: CASSQDHRSNQPQHF.

This chain links TRBV6-5 with TRBJ1-2; the D gene is possibly TRBD1 (6 bases). The germline gives CDR1 MNHEY, CDR2 SVGAGI. V was cut by 6 bases and J by 8 bases, with 19 bases left in between. The CDR3 consists of 14 residues. CDR3 region: CASRDPRGGGGYTF. Here the CDR3 DNA reads TGTGCCAGCAGGGACCCCCGGGGAGGGGGGGGCTACACCTTC.

The chain uses TRBV5-1 and TRBJ1-2; 7 bases match TRBD1. Germline V gene lookup returns CDR1 SGHRS and CDR2 YFSETQ. V lost 3 bases and J lost 4; bases outside the gene matches: 6. The CDR3 length is 14 residues. The CDR3 protein is CASSSGTASYGYTF. The CDR3 bases are TGCGCCAGCAGCTCCGGGACAGCGAGCTATGGCTACACCTTC. Complete variable domain (other parts from reference TRBV5-1 and TRBJ1-2): KAGVTQTPRYLIKTRGQQVTLSCSPISGHRSVSWYQQTPGQGLQFLFEYFSETQRNKGNFPGRFSGRQFSNSRSEMNVSTLELGDSALYLCASSSGTASYGYTFGSGTRLTVV.

The CDR3 here is CASSLLGLAGEQFF. The CDR3, as DNA: TGTGCCAGCAGCTTATTAGGTCTAGCCGGTGAGCAGTTCTTC. This rearrangement joins TRBV7-3 to TRBJ2-1; the D gene is possibly TRBD2 (5 bases). The CDR3 extends over 14 amino acids. The germline V gene has CDR1 SGHTA and CDR2 FQGTGA. Between the trimmed V and J ends, which lost 2 bases and 9 bases, there was a span of 14 bases.

The V and J genes are TRBV7-9 and TRBJ1-1; TRBD1 matches at 7 bases. CDR1 and CDR2 (germline): SEHNR, FQNEAQ (reference sequence). This CDR3 comprises 15 residues. The V segment lost 4 bases and the J segment 4 bases; nucleotides outside the gene matches: 9. DNA for the CDR3: TGTGCCAGCAGCTCTACGTCGACAGGGCTCACTGAAGCTTTCTTT. Its translation is CASSSTSTGLTEAFF.

The rearrangement links TRBV11-2 to TRBJ2-2, with D possibly TRBD2 on 6 matching bases. V lost 7 bases, J lost 4 bases, and 16 bases lay in between. The CDR3 totals 15 residues. Germline lookup yields CDR1 SGHAT and CDR2 FQNNGV. CDR3 loop: CASTYLAFSTGELFF. CDR3 DNA: TGTGCCAGCACCTACCTAGCGTTTAGCACCGGGGAGCTGTTTTTT.

The V call is TRBV18, the J call TRBJ2-3; TRBD2 matches 7 bases. Unmatched junction bases numbered 5, after V lost 3 bases and J lost 2 bases. Germline lookup yields CDR1 KGHSH and CDR2 LQKENI. This CDR3 contains 15 residues. CDR3 protein: CASSPPGGNTDTQYF. The CDR3 DNA reads as TGTGCCAGCTCACCGCCGGGAGGAAACACAGATACGCAGTATTTT.

J is TRBJ1-4 and V is TRBV12-3 or TRBV12-4; TRBD1 matches at 12 bases. Losses at the gene ends were 6 bases for V and 8 bases for J; bases not matched to a gene: 1. The length of the CDR3 is 13 residues. The CDR3: CASRGTGGEKLFF. The CDR3 DNA follows: TGTGCCAGCAGGGGGACAGGGGGCGAAAAACTGTTTTTT.

The V gene is TRBV30, the J gene TRBJ1-2, with D possibly matching TRBD1 (5 bases). The CDR3 is made up of 15 amino acids. V was cut by 5 bases and J by 7 bases, with 23 bases left in between. CDR1 is GTSNPN, CDR2 SVGIG, per germline (reference sequence). DNA for the CDR3: TGTGCCTGGGCCCCACCGGGACTCCCGGAGGTTGGCTACACCTTC. It is translated as CAWAPPGLPEVGYTF.

This clone was detected only a few times. The CDR3 sequence is CASSPRGSDYGYTF. CDR3 nucleotide sequence: TGTGCCAGCAGCCCACGGGGGAGTGACTATGGCTACACCTTC. J is TRBJ1-2 and V is TRBV11-1; perhaps TRBD1 as D (5 bases). Germline values: CDR1 SGHAT, CDR2 FQDESV (reference sequence). CDR3 size: 14 residues. With 5 bases removed from V and 3 bases from J, the gap between germline ends came to 13 bases.

This chain uses TRBV7-3 with TRBJ2-6; TRBD1 is a possible D gene (6 bases). In germline, CDR1 is SGHTA, CDR2 FQGTGA. V was cut by 6 bases and J by 0 bases, with 12 bases left in between. This CDR3 has 16 residues. The CDR3 loop reads CASSTTGNSGANVLTF. The CDR3 coding sequence is TGTGCCAGCAGTACAACAGGGAACTCTGGGGCCAACGTCCTGACTTTC.

With regard to this clone: The identical CDR3 is also encoded by other nucleotide sequences in the sample. The chain has TRBV6-5 and TRBJ1-6; 9 nucleotides align to TRBD1. Germline trimming cut 6 bases from V and 6 bases from J; bases unmatched to any gene: 3. Per germline, CDR1 MNHEY and CDR2 SVGAGI. The length of the CDR3 is 14 residues. CDR3 bases: TGTGCCAGCAGCCCACAGGGGGCTAATTCACCCCTCCACTTT. Its translation is CASSPQGANSPLHF.

The gene calls are TRBV2 and TRBJ2-3; a weak D match, TRBD2 (6 bases). There are 13 residues in the CDR3. V lost 7 bases, J lost 4 bases, and 12 bases lay in between. Looked up from germline, CDR1 is SNHLY and CDR2 is FYNNEI. CDR3 nucleotide sequence: TGTGCCAGCATCCTAGGACTACCAGATACGCAGTATTTT. The encoded protein is CASILGLPDTQYF.

The chain uses TRBV5-1 and TRBJ2-5, with D possibly TRBD1 on 5 matching bases. Germline V gene sequence: CDR1 SGHRS, CDR2 YFSETQ. The CDR3 spans 16 residues. With 0 bases removed from V and 3 bases from J, the gap between germline ends came to 15 bases. The CDR3 is CASSLAYRLSEETQYF. CDR3 in DNA: TGCGCCAGCAGCTTGGCCTACAGGTTGAGCGAAGAGACCCAGTACTTC. Complete variable domain (other parts from reference TRBV5-1 and TRBJ2-5): KAGVTQTPRYLIKTRGQQVTLSCSPISGHRSVSWYQQTPGQGLQFLFEYFSETQRNKGNFPGRFSGRQFSNSRSEMNVSTLELGDSALYLCASSLAYRLSEETQYFGPGTRLLVL.

This chain uses TRBV27 with TRBJ2-3, with TRBD2 identical over 13 bases. The CDR3 is 16 residues long. With 5 bases clipped from V and 2 bases from J, the junction kept 4 bases outside the gene matches. Germline CDR1 reads MNHEY; CDR2 reads SMNVEV (reference sequence). CDR3 nucleotides: TGTGCCAGCAGTCCGACTAGCGGGGGGACCACAGATACGCAGTATTTT. Its protein product is CASSPTSGGTTDTQYF.

The J gene is TRBJ1-4, the V gene TRBV6-1; weak D call: TRBD1 (6 bases). Trimming cost V 4 bases and J 7 bases, with 19 bases left between them. Germline V gene sequence: CDR1 MNHNS, CDR2 SASEGT. CDR3 length: 16 amino acids. The CDR3 is CASSVDRAGVSEKLFF. In DNA, the CDR3 is TGTGCCAGCAGTGTAGATCGCGCAGGGGTGTCTGAAAAACTGTTTTTT.

This chain joins TRBV5-6 and TRBJ2-7; 7 positions match TRBD1. The CDR3 runs to 17 residues. Germline CDR1 SGHDT, CDR2 YYEEEE. The V gene end was trimmed by 4 bases and the J gene end by 4 bases; junction bases not matched to a gene: 17. The CDR3 here is CASSRASQGVNKYEQYV. Here the CDR3 DNA reads TGTGCCAGCAGCCGAGCGTCTCAGGGGGTTAACAAGTACGAGCAGTACGTC.

This chain links TRBV7-9 with TRBJ2-2, with 7 bases that match TRBD2. The CDR3 contains 16 residues. Germline CDR1 reads SEHNR; CDR2 reads FQNEAQ (reference sequence). The V segment lost 2 bases and the J segment 5 bases; nucleotides outside the gene matches: 8. The CDR3 DNA sequence: TGTGCCAGCAGCTTAAGGGGAGGGCCTAGGACCGGGGAGCTGTTTTTT. Protein: CASSLRGGPRTGELFF.